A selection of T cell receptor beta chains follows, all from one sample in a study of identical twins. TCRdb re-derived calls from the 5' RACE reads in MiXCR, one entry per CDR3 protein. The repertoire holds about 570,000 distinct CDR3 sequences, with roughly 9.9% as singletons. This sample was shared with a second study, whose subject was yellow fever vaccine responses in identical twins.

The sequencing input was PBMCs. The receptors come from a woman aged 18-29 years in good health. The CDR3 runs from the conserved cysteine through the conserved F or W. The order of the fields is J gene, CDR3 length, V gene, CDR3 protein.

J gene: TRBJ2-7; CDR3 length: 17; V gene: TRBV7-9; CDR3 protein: CASSLFPGPKSGYEQYF
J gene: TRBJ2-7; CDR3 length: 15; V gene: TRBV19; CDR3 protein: CASSTTSGRPWEQYF
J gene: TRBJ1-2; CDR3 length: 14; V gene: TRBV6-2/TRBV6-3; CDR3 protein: CASSYLSQGDGYTF
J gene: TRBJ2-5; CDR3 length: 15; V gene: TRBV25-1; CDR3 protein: CASSEPSGGRETQYF
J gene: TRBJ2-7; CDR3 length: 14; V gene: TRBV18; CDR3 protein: CASSSGLAGTEQYF
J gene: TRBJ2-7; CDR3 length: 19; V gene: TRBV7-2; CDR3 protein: CASSLALGLAGALVNEQYF
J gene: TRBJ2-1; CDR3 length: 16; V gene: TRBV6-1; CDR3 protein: CASSEPGGPSPNEQFF
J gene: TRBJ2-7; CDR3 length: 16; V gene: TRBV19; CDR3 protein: CASSLTRQGGSYEQYF
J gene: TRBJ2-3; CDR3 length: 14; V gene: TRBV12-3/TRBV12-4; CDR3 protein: CASSLAGGKDTQYF
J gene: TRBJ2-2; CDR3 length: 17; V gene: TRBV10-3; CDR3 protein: CAISESSRQDVTGELFF
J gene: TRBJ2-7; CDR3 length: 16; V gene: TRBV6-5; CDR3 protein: CASSYGRTGLGYEQYF
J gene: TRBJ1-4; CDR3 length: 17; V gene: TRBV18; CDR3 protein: CASSQADRAATNEKLFF
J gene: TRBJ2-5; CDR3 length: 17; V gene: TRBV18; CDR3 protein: CASSPLSGTSGEETQYF
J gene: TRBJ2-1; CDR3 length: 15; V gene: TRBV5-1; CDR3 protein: CASSKGTSSGGEQFF
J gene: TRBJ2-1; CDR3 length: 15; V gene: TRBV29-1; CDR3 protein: CSVEPDGRLYNEQFF
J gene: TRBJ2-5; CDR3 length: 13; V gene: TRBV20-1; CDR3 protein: CSLWRASQETQYF
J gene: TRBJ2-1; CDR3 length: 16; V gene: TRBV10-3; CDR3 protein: CAISESGRRIYNEQFF
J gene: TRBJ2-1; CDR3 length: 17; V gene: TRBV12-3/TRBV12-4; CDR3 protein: CASILQTPPTAYNEQFF
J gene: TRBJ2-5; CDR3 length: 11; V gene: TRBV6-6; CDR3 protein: CASTRQETQYF
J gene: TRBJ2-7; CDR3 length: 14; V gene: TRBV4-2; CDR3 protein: CASSEGQVNYEQYF
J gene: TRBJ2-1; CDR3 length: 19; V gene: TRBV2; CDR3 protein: CASSESQGLLLSSYNEQFF
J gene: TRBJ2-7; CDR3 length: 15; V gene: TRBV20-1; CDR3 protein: CSARARDGGAYVQYF
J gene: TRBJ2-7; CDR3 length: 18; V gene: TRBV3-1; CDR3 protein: CASSARPRAGVLPYEQYF
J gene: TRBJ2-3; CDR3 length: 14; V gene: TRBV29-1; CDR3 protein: CSVEGTGVVDTQYF
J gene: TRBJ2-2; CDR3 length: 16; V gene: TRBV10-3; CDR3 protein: CAISEPIGRNTGELFF
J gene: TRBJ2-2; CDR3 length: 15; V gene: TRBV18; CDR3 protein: CASSPEGANTGELFF
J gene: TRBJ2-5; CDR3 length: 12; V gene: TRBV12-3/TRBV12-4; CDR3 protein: CASRSGKETQYF
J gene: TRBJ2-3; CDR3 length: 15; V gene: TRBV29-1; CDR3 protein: CSVEGLAEPGDTQYF
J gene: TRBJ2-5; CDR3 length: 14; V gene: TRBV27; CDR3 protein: CASSSRPRGETQYF
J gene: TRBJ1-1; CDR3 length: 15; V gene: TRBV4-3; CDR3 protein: CASSQSWGWDTEAFF
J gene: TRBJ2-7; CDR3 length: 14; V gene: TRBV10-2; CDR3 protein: CASRDRTITYEQYF
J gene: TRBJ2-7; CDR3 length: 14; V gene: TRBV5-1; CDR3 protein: CASREDLRIDEQYF
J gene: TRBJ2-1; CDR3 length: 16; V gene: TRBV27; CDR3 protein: CASSLSRGTTYNEQFF
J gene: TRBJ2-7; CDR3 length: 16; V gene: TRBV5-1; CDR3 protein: CASSSNEAGVNYEQYF
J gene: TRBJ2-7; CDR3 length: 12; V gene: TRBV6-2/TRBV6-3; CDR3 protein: CASSYQVYEQYF
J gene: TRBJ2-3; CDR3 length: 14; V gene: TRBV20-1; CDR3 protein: CSASLAGVEDTQYF
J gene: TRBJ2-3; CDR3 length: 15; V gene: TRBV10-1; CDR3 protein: CASSSVLADTDTQYF
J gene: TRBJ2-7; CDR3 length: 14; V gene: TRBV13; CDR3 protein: CASSFRTGGAEQYF
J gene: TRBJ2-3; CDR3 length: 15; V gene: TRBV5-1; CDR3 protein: CASSLASGGPDTQYF
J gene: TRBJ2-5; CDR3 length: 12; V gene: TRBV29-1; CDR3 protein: CSVAQGQETQYF